This is a list of T cell receptor beta chains from one sample in a study of blood T cells in healthy people across ages. Via MiXCR, TCRdb re-called the 5' RACE reads, giving one row per CDR3 protein. The sample contains almost 800,000 distinct CDR3 sequences, roughly 60% of which appear only once. Specimen: blood. These receptors were obtained from a man in his thirties or forties in good health. CDR3s include the opening cysteine and the closing phenylalanine or tryptophan. D genes are given only for firm matches. The size entry is marked missing in some rows and otherwise reads once, few, many or a size class.

clone size: -; D gene: -; V gene: TRBV2; J gene: TRBJ2-3; CDR3 protein: CASSAQDTQYF; CDR3 DNA: TGTGCCAGCAGTGCACAGGATACGCAGTATTTT
clone size: -; D gene: -; V gene: TRBV27; J gene: TRBJ2-7; CDR3 protein: CASGPWGIGTLGEQYF; CDR3 DNA: TGTGCCAGCGGCCCTTGGGGGATTGGGACTTTAGGGGAGCAGTACTTC
clone size: -; D gene: TRBD2; V gene: TRBV7-2; J gene: TRBJ2-7; CDR3 protein: CASRYSGGDYEQYF; CDR3 DNA: TGTGCCAGCAGATACAGCGGGGGGGACTACGAGCAGTACTTC
clone size: -; D gene: -; V gene: TRBV29-1; J gene: TRBJ2-1; CDR3 protein: CSVEDRQDWLNEQFF; CDR3 DNA: TGCAGCGTTGAAGATCGGCAGGACTGGCTAAATGAGCAGTTCTTC
clone size: -; D gene: -; V gene: TRBV29-1; J gene: TRBJ2-4; CDR3 protein: CSALDEWGLAKNIQYF; CDR3 DNA: TGCAGCGCTTTAGATGAATGGGGACTAGCCAAAAACATTCAGTACTTC
clone size: -; D gene: -; V gene: TRBV6-5; J gene: TRBJ2-3; CDR3 protein: CASSRKGFADTQYF; CDR3 DNA: TGTGCCAGCAGTAGGAAAGGATTCGCAGATACGCAGTATTTT
clone size: few; D gene: -; V gene: TRBV6-2/TRBV6-3; J gene: TRBJ2-7; CDR3 protein: CASSPQGLPSYEQYF; CDR3 DNA: TGTGCCAGCAGTCCTCAAGGTCTACCTTCCTACGAGCAGTACTTC
clone size: -; D gene: TRBD1; V gene: TRBV6-1; J gene: TRBJ1-2; CDR3 protein: CASSGETGNLGYTF; CDR3 DNA: TGTGCCAGCAGTGGGGAGACAGGGAATCTTGGCTACACCTTC
clone size: -; D gene: -; V gene: TRBV6-1; J gene: TRBJ2-3; CDR3 protein: CASGEGNTQYF; CDR3 DNA: TGTGCCAGCGGAGAGGGGAATACGCAGTATTTT
clone size: few; D gene: -; V gene: TRBV28; J gene: TRBJ1-2; CDR3 protein: CASSYTGGGYTF; CDR3 DNA: TGTGCCAGCAGTTATACGGGGGGTGGCTACACCTTC
clone size: -; D gene: TRBD1; V gene: TRBV28; J gene: TRBJ1-5; CDR3 protein: CASSSLEGAANQPQHF; CDR3 DNA: TGTGCCAGCAGTTCCCTTGAGGGGGCGGCAAATCAGCCCCAGCATTTT
clone size: -; D gene: -; V gene: TRBV2; J gene: TRBJ2-5; CDR3 protein: CASSEGGQLSQETQYF; CDR3 DNA: TGTGCCAGCAGTGAGGGGGGACAGCTTAGCCAAGAGACCCAGTACTTC
clone size: -; D gene: -; V gene: TRBV29-1; J gene: TRBJ2-5; CDR3 protein: CSGRQWVGGEQYF; CDR3 DNA: TGCAGCGGCCGACAGTGGGTGGGGGGAGAGCAGTACTTC
clone size: -; D gene: TRBD2; V gene: TRBV5-6; J gene: TRBJ2-1; CDR3 protein: CASSFGTSPYNEQFF; CDR3 DNA: TGTGCCAGCAGCTTTGGGACTAGCCCCTACAATGAGCAGTTCTTC